A selection of T cell receptor beta chains follows, all from one sample in a study of long-term antiretroviral therapy in people with HIV. Sequencing used immunoSEQ multiplex PCR; TCRdb keeps in-frame clones, though not all of them. Here the sample spans under 30,000 clones, approximately 95% being singletons. This sample comprised unsorted PBMCs, obtained 5.3 years after starting antiretroviral therapy. All receptors come from a man aged 50 to 60 with HIV. Each CDR3 is given with its conserved first and last residue. The D gene is left open where the match is weak. A row's size may be missing; if present it is once, few, many or a size class.

clone_size	cdr3_length	v_call	j_call	d_call	cdr3_nt	cdr3_aa
NA	15	TRBV9	TRBJ1-3	NA	TGTGCCAGCAGCCCCCGGCCAGCCCGTGGAAACACCATATATTTT	CASSPRPARGNTIYF
NA	15	TRBV6-5	TRBJ2-3	NA	TGTGCCAGCAGTTACTCCGGGACACCAAGGCATACGCAGTATTTT	CASSYSGTPRHTQYF
once	16	TRBV28	TRBJ1-1	NA	TGTGCCAGCAGTTTCTACCAGGGGCGGGGGGACACTGAAGCTTTCTTT	CASSFYQGRGDTEAFF
NA	13	TRBV10-3	TRBJ2-2	NA	TGTGCCATCAGGCCCTCCGAGGGCGGGGAGCTGTTTTTT	CAIRPSEGGELFF
NA	15	TRBV6-6	TRBJ1-2	NA	TGTGCCAGCAGTTACTCGAGGCCTCTCAACTATGGCTACACCTTC	CASSYSRPLNYGYTF
NA	12	TRBV28	TRBJ1-2	NA	TGTGCCAGCACCGGGGGCGGCTATGGCTACACCTTC	CASTGGGYGYTF
once	15	TRBV10-3	TRBJ1-1	TRBD1	TGTGCCATCAGCAGCCGGGACAGGGGTCCCCCTGAAGCTTTCTTT	CAISSRDRGPPEAFF
NA	11	TRBV6-6	TRBJ1-1	NA	TGTGCCAGCAGGCTACACACTGAAGCTTTCTTT	CASRLHTEAFF
NA	15	TRBV7-6	TRBJ1-5	NA	TGTGCCAGCAGCTTAGCAGGGGGGAGCAATCAGCCCCAGCATTTT	CASSLAGGSNQPQHF
NA	15	TRBV4-3	TRBJ2-2	TRBD1	TGCGCCAGCAGCCCCGGACAGGGCCACACCGGGGAGCTGTTTTTT	CASSPGQGHTGELFF
NA	19	TRBV19	TRBJ1-2	TRBD1	TGTGCCAGTAGTATAGGTCGCCTCGCCGGGACAGGCTACAACTATGGCTACACCTTC	CASSIGRLAGTGYNYGYTF
NA	15	TRBV7-6	TRBJ2-3	NA	TGTGCCAGCAGCTTAGTAATAGCTGCCGCAGATACGCAGTATTTT	CASSLVIAAADTQYF
NA	15	TRBV19	TRBJ2-3	TRBD2	TGTGCCAGTAGTAGCCTCGGGAGGAGCACAGATACGCAGTATTTT	CASSSLGRSTDTQYF
once	16	TRBV10-3	TRBJ2-7	TRBD1	TGTGCCATCAGTGAGTCGACTCGAGGGGGCGGCGACGAGCAGTACTTC	CAISESTRGGGDEQYF
NA	15	TRBV30	TRBJ2-3	NA	TGTGCCTGGAATTCTTACACAGGCAGCACAGATACGCAGTATTTT	CAWNSYTGSTDTQYF
NA	13	TRBV5-1	TRBJ2-7	NA	TGCGCCAGCAGCTCGGGCCACCTCTACGAGCAGTACTTC	CASSSGHLYEQYF
NA	13	TRBV7-9	TRBJ2-3	NA	TGTGCCAGCAGCCAGCGCACCACAGATACGCAGTATTTT	CASSQRTTDTQYF
once	14	TRBV9	TRBJ2-3	NA	TGTGCCAGCAGCGCCGTGGCTAGCACAGATACGCAGTATTTT	CASSAVASTDTQYF
NA	17	TRBV19	TRBJ2-2	TRBD1	TGTGCCAGTAGTACCGATGCTCGGGACAGGGTGTCCGGGGAGCTGTTTTTT	CASSTDARDRVSGELFF
NA	13	TRBV10-3	TRBJ2-1	NA	TGTGCCATCAGTGTCAGGGGGGGCAATGAGCAGTTCTTC	CAISVRGGNEQFF
NA	16	TRBV2	TRBJ2-7	TRBD2	TGTGCCAGCCCCTTCTTGCAGCGGGGGCCGAGGTACGAGCAGTACTTC	CASPFLQRGPRYEQYF
once	15	TRBV7-2	TRBJ2-2	NA	TGTGCCAGCAGCTTAGCGATTTCGAGTGCCGGGGAGCTGTTTTTT	CASSLAISSAGELFF
NA	14	TRBV25-1	TRBJ2-5	NA	TGTGCCAGCAGTGAATCAAGGGTTGGGGAGACCCAGTACTTC	CASSESRVGETQYF
NA	14	TRBV7-2	TRBJ2-1	NA	TGTGCCAGCAGCTTAGCGAGCGGGTTAAATGAGCAGTTCTTC	CASSLASGLNEQFF
NA	17	TRBV9	TRBJ1-3	NA	TGTGCCAGCAGCGCAAACGTGGGCGGCGGCTCTGGAAACACCATATATTTT	CASSANVGGGSGNTIYF
NA	17	TRBV27	TRBJ1-5	TRBD1	TGTGCCAGCAGTTTAGGGACAGACAACATTAGCAATCAGCCCCAGCATTTT	CASSLGTDNISNQPQHF
NA	14	TRBV9	TRBJ2-5	NA	TGTGCCAGCAGCGAAGGGACGGTGGGGGAGACCCAGTACTTC	CASSEGTVGETQYF
NA	16	TRBV5-1	TRBJ2-7	TRBD1	TGCGCCAGCAGCTTGGCCCCTGGACAGGGGTCCTACGAGCAGTACTTC	CASSLAPGQGSYEQYF
NA	20	TRBV29-1	TRBJ2-3	NA	TGCAGCGTTGAAGATCGGGGAAATGAGTTTGGACAGAGGATGGGGGATACGCAGTATTTT	CSVEDRGNEFGQRMGDTQYF
once	15	TRBV7-2	TRBJ1-1	NA	TGTGCCAGCAGGCCCCCCACAACAGGGAACACTGAAGCTTTCTTT	CASRPPTTGNTEAFF
once	13	TRBV19	TRBJ1-1	NA	TGTGCCTCGGGGTGGACGGTGAACACTGAAGCTTTCTTT	CASGWTVNTEAFF
NA	17	TRBV5-1	TRBJ2-5	NA	TGCGCCAGCAGCCTCAGCAGGGGCGCATCATTGCAAGAGACCCAGTACTTC	CASSLSRGASLQETQYF
NA	16	TRBV4-2	TRBJ2-2	NA	TGTGCCAGCAGCCAAGGGAATAGGGTGAACACCGGGGAGCTGTTTTTT	CASSQGNRVNTGELFF
few	15	TRBV9	TRBJ2-6	NA	TGTGCCAGCAGCGTAGTGGAGTCTGGGGCCAACGTCCTGACTTTC	CASSVVESGANVLTF
once	15	TRBV5-8	TRBJ1-2	NA	TGTGCCAGCAGCCTTCCGTATCCAGGTATGAATGGCTACACCTTC	CASSLPYPGMNGYTF
NA	13	TRBV7-7	TRBJ2-3	NA	TGTGCCAGCAGCCGAACCCCCGGCGATACGCAGTATTTT	CASSRTPGDTQYF
NA	16	TRBV7-2	TRBJ2-3	TRBD2	TGTGCCAGCAGCTTAGTTCGGGGGGGCTTCACAGATACGCAGTATTTT	CASSLVRGGFTDTQYF
NA	15	TRBV6-6	TRBJ2-7	NA	TGTGCCAGCAGCCACGGTGGGGGCGGGCAGTACGAGCAGTACTTC	CASSHGGGGQYEQYF
NA	14	TRBV19	TRBJ1-5	NA	TGTGCCAGTAGTCCGGCCCCGGGAGATCAGCCCCAGCATTTT	CASSPAPGDQPQHF
NA	14	TRBV5-1	TRBJ2-1	TRBD1	TGCGCCAGCAGCTTGGTACAGGGGGACAATGAGCAGTTCTTC	CASSLVQGDNEQFF
NA	13	TRBV7-9	TRBJ2-2	NA	TGTGCCAGCAGCTCTGGAGGTACCGGGGAGCTGTTTTTT	CASSSGGTGELFF
once	18	TRBV7-6	TRBJ2-6	NA	TGTGCCAGCAGCTTAGCGCCGGACGTCTCCTCTGGGGCCAACGTCCTGACTTTC	CASSLAPDVSSGANVLTF
NA	18	TRBV5-6	TRBJ2-3	TRBD2	TGTGCCAGCAGCTATTACTTACCGGGACTACACCCGGCCGATACGCAGTATTTT	CASSYYLPGLHPADTQYF
NA	12	TRBV6-1	TRBJ2-7	NA	TGTGCCAGCAGTGAGTGGTTCTACGAGCAGTACTTC	CASSEWFYEQYF
NA	16	TRBV7-2	TRBJ1-6	TRBD1	TGTGCCAGCAGCCGGAACCCGGGACAGGGGAATTCACCCCTCCACTTT	CASSRNPGQGNSPLHF
NA	16	TRBV27	TRBJ1-2	TRBD1	TGTGCCAGCAGTCCGGATAACAGGGGGCGAGGCTATGGCTACACCTTC	CASSPDNRGRGYGYTF
NA	16	TRBV2	TRBJ2-7	NA	TGTGCCAGCAGTGAAGGGACGGGGGGCTGGTCCTACGAGCAGTACTTC	CASSEGTGGWSYEQYF
NA	13	TRBV27	TRBJ1-1	NA	TGTGCCAGCAAGGACGGTCTGAACACTGAAGCTTTCTTT	CASKDGLNTEAFF
few	16	TRBV7-9	TRBJ2-3	TRBD1	TGCGCCAGCAGCGACGATAGGACAGGGGGATCAGATACGCAGTATTTT	CASSDDRTGGSDTQYF
NA	16	TRBV14	TRBJ1-6	NA	TGTGCCAGCAGCCCTATTGGGCCGGCGGGCAATTCACCCCTCCACTTT	CASSPIGPAGNSPLHF
NA	13	TRBV7-3	TRBJ2-2	NA	TGTGCCAGCAGCTTATCCGTCGCCGGGGAGCTGTTTTTT	CASSLSVAGELFF